These 8 T cell receptor beta chains share one sample of origin, sequenced in a study of blood T cell repertoires in COVID-19 (dated by TCRdb to 2019 to 2021). To prepare the library, the immunoSEQ multiplex PCR assay was applied. Drawn from immuneACCESS, this table holds only the in-frame rearrangements with V and J called that TCRdb kept. Clones are partly lost; checked studies trace under half to an unresolved V gene and leave the rest unexplained. The sample profile shows about 200,000 clones; about 81% of them were found once. The ten largest make up 8% to 9% of the sample. The specimen was peripheral blood. These receptor sequences come from a woman at least 80 years old with COVID-19, enrolled during active disease.

V is TRBV2 and J is TRBJ1-6; D unclear. This CDR3 region has 12 residues. In germline, CDR1 is SNHLY, CDR2 FYNNEI. V was clipped by 4 bases and J by 9 bases, with 7 bases between them. CDR3 loop: CASSAGSSPLHF. The CDR3 nucleotides read TGTGCCAGCAGTGCGGGGAGTTCACCCCTCCACTTT.

For this clone: This CDR3 is also generated by other DNA sequences in the sample. V usage is TRBV7-8 and J usage is TRBJ1-3; D is undetermined. V lost 1 base, J lost 2 bases, and 9 bases lay in between. Germline-derived CDR1 and CDR2 are SGHVS and FQNEAQ. The CDR3 covers 15 residues. The DNA of the CDR3 is TGTGCCAGCAGCTTAGGAACAGCCCCTGGAAACACCATATATTTT. This gives the protein CASSLGTAPGNTIYF.

The V and J genes are TRBV29-1 and TRBJ1-1; D not resolved. Trimming cost V 4 bases and J 0 bases, with 9 bases left between them. The germline CDR1 and CDR2 sequences are SQVTM and ANQGSEA. The CDR3 covers 13 residues. The CDR3 coding sequence is TGCAGCGTTGTTTGGAGGGTGAACACTGAAGCTTTCTTT. Protein: CSVVWRVNTEAFF.

The rearrangement joins TRBV18 to TRBJ2-3, with TRBD2 identical over 13 bases. Looked up from germline, CDR1 is KGHSH and CDR2 is LQKENI. Trimming removed 5 bases from V and 5 bases from J; junction bases left unmatched: 4. The CDR3 extends over 15 amino acids. This chain's CDR3 is CASSTTSGRGDTQYF. CDR3 DNA: TGTGCCAGCTCAACTACTAGCGGGAGGGGAGATACGCAGTATTTT.

The rearrangement uses TRBV18 and TRBJ1-5; D unclear. The V gene's germline CDR1 is KGHSH and CDR2 LQKENI. The CDR3 length is 12 residues. Trimming took 0 bases from V and 6 from J, leaving 3 bases between them. The CDR3 DNA follows: TGTGCCAGCTCACCACCCGGTCAGCCCCAGCATTTT. Translating it yields CASSPPGQPQHF.

There are a few counts of this clone. This sequence joins TRBV11-1 and TRBJ2-5; D is perhaps TRBD2 (5 bases). The CDR3 sequence is 15 residues long. V dropped 2 bases and J dropped 5 bases, with 15 bases sitting between them. Germline V gene data show CDR1 as SGHAT and CDR2 as FQDESV (reference sequence). The CDR3 sequence: CASSLSRVEVETQYF. The CDR3, as DNA: TGTGCCAGCAGCTTATCCCGGGTGGAGGTGGAGACCCAGTACTTC.

The chain joins TRBV18 to TRBJ2-1; tentatively, D is TRBD2 (5 bases). This CDR3 contains 15 residues. Trimming stripped 3 bases from V and 0 bases from J, with 9 bases between. Per germline, CDR1 KGHSH and CDR2 LQKENI. CDR3 sequence (DNA): TGTGCCAGCTCACCGTCCGGGATCTCCTACAATGAGCAGTTCTTC. Protein product: CASSPSGISYNEQFF.

The J gene is TRBJ2-7, the V gene TRBV7-9, with a possible D match to TRBD1 (6 bases). Deletions cut 5 bases from V and 5 bases from J, with 16 bases between. There are 14 residues in the CDR3. Germline CDR1 is SEHNR and CDR2 is FQNEAQ (reference sequence). The CDR3 nucleotides are TGTGCCAGCAGCCCCCCAGGGGCAGGTGACGAGCAGTACTTC. Its protein is CASSPPGAGDEQYF.